These T cell receptor beta chains were read from a single sample in a study of OX40 agonist ivuxolimab in advanced cancers. Here immunoSEQ multiplex PCR was the method, and the copy in TCRdb shows in-frame clones only, minus some. The table lists approximately 11,000 clones, about two thirds of them singletons, with 35% to 45% in the top ten. Sequenced material: CD4+ or CD8+ T cells sorted from blood, taken in a trial of the OX40 agonist ivuxolimab. Receptors were obtained from an adult with an advanced solid tumor such as melanoma, head and neck, liver or kidney cancer. The CDR3 runs from the conserved cysteine through the conserved F or W. The order of the fields is D gene, J gene, clone size, V gene, CDR3 protein, CDR3 DNA. D genes are given only for firm matches. Some rows have no size entry. The others give once, few or many, or a class for an expanded clone.

>-|TRBJ2-1|many|TRBV19
CASSPWAGNEQFF
TGTGCCAGTAGTCCCTGGGCGGGAAATGAGCAGTTCTTC
>TRBD1|TRBJ1-2|few|TRBV30
CAYTGQGANGYTF
TGTGCCTACACGGGACAGGGAGCAAATGGCTACACCTTC
>TRBD2|TRBJ2-3|-|TRBV6-5
CASSYGAGGPGDTQYF
TGTGCCAGCAGTTACGGAGCGGGAGGGCCGGGAGATACGCAGTATTTT
>TRBD1|TRBJ1-1|-|TRBV7-3
CATGTGETTEAFF
TGTGCCACGGGGACAGGGGAGACGACTGAAGCTTTCTTT
>-|TRBJ2-7|-|TRBV6-1
CASRYILREQYF
TGTGCCAGCAGGTACATACTACGCGAGCAGTACTTC
>-|TRBJ1-4|-|TRBV5-6
CASSGWAGEKLFF
TGTGCCAGCAGCGGCTGGGCTGGGGAAAAACTGTTTTTT
>TRBD2|TRBJ2-3|-|TRBV19
CASSIVATSGRAVDTQYF
TGTGCCAGTAGTATAGTCGCGACTAGCGGGAGGGCCGTAGATACGCAGTATTTT
>TRBD2|TRBJ2-1|-|TRBV7-9
CASSDTSGNSYNEQFF
TGTGCCAGCAGCGATACTAGCGGGAACTCCTACAATGAGCAGTTCTTC
>-|TRBJ2-7|-|TRBV27
CASSTSYEQYF
TGTGCCAGCAGTACTAGTTACGAGCAGTACTTC
>-|TRBJ2-3|few|TRBV27
CASSAGYTDTQYF
TGTGCCAGCAGTGCAGGATACACAGATACGCAGTATTTT
>-|TRBJ2-7|once|TRBV19
CASNGGNSYEQYF
TGTGCCAGTAATGGCGGGAACTCCTACGAGCAGTACTTC
>-|TRBJ1-3|few|TRBV14
CASSPLSGPGNTIYF
TGTGCCAGCAGCCCTCTGTCCGGGCCTGGAAACACCATATATTTT
>TRBD1|TRBJ2-7|-|TRBV5-5
CASSLWTGITYEQYF
TGTGCCAGCAGTCTGTGGACAGGGATAACCTACGAGCAGTACTTC
>-|TRBJ2-3|-|TRBV7-9
CASSLSIVVGGSTDTQYF
TGTGCCAGCAGCTTATCGATTGTGGTAGGAGGGAGTACGGATACGCAGTATTTT